The clone carrying this T cell receptor beta chain showed up just once. Its antigen is unknown. The data belong to a study of CD8+ T cells in alopecia areata. At the level of the study: Twice a day, 5 to 10 mg of oral tofacitinib was administered to treated patients. Regarding the study as a whole: Besides other cells, scalp samples also yield sequences of resident alphabeta T cells from normal skin. Baseline CD8+ expansion's link to response remains uncertain, as there was one nonresponder. There were many expanded lesional clones persisting in scalp and blood during tofacitinib.

It was cDNA, reverse transcribed from extracted RNA, that served as the sequencing template. Sequenced by immunoSEQ multiplex PCR; TCRdb stores in-frame clones only, minus some. The sample contains around 160,000 clones, less than 70% of which appear only once. Stated treatment: oral pan-JAK inhibitor, 5-10 mg twice daily. This CDR3 is 15 amino acids long. The V gene's germline CDR1 is MNHNS and CDR2 SASEGT. The ends were cut back, 2 bases at V and 4 bases at J, with 14 bases in the middle. The material sequenced was CD4+ T cells sorted from blood, taken at week 24, from a patient treated with tofacitinib. The clonotype originates from a human donor with alopecia areata. The chain recombines TRBV6-1 with TRBJ2-5; a possible D gene is TRBD2 (5 bases). Here the CDR3 reads CASSEHQLGPETQYF. CDR3 sequence (DNA): TGTGCCAGCAGTGAACACCAACTAGGGCCAGAGACCCAGTACTTC.